This is a list of T cell receptor beta chains from one sample in a study of blood T cell repertoires in COVID-19. TCRdb's copy holds only in-frame clones and misses some; the assay was immunoSEQ multiplex PCR. The data hold approximately 350,000 clones, with 75% to 90% observed a single time. Sequenced sample: peripheral blood. These TCRs come from a woman in her forties or fifties with COVID-19, enrolled during active disease. The CDR3 runs from the conserved cysteine through the conserved F or W. A D gene is named only where the DNA matches it firmly. Size tells how often a clone was seen (once, few, many) or the class of an expanded clone, and some rows leave it out.

v_call: TRBV6-5
j_call: TRBJ1-4
clone_size: NA
d_call: NA
cdr3_aa: CASTKNRGVSEKLFF
cdr3_nt: TGTGCCAGCACGAAAAATAGGGGTGTGTCGGAAAAACTGTTTTTT

v_call: TRBV27
j_call: TRBJ1-1
clone_size: NA
d_call: NA
cdr3_aa: CASSKQGSNTEAFF
cdr3_nt: TGTGCCAGCAGCAAGCAGGGGTCGAACACTGAAGCTTTCTTT

v_call: TRBV29-1
j_call: TRBJ1-4
clone_size: NA
d_call: NA
cdr3_aa: CSVQGTDEKLFF
cdr3_nt: TGCAGCGTTCAGGGTACGGATGAAAAACTGTTTTTT

v_call: TRBV4-1
j_call: TRBJ1-5
clone_size: NA
d_call: TRBD1
cdr3_aa: CASSQDRGTASNQPQHF
cdr3_nt: TGCGCCAGCAGCCAAGATAGGGGGACAGCTAGCAATCAGCCCCAGCATTTT

v_call: TRBV7-3
j_call: TRBJ2-1
clone_size: NA
d_call: NA
cdr3_aa: CASSSYGTPGSYNEQFF
cdr3_nt: TGTGCCAGCAGTTCTTATGGGACTCCCGGATCCTACAATGAGCAGTTCTTC

v_call: TRBV5-1
j_call: TRBJ2-7
clone_size: NA
d_call: NA
cdr3_aa: CASSSGRGDYEQYF
cdr3_nt: TGCGCCAGCAGCTCGGGGAGGGGGGACTACGAGCAGTACTTC

v_call: TRBV7-9
j_call: TRBJ1-1
clone_size: NA
d_call: NA
cdr3_aa: CASSLGLTANTEAFF
cdr3_nt: TGTGCCAGCAGCTTAGGATTGACAGCGAACACTGAAGCTTTCTTT

v_call: TRBV5-1
j_call: TRBJ1-4
clone_size: NA
d_call: TRBD1
cdr3_aa: CASSLEAGGNEKLFF
cdr3_nt: TGCGCCAGCAGCTTGGAAGCAGGGGGTAATGAAAAACTGTTTTTT

v_call: TRBV11-3
j_call: TRBJ1-3
clone_size: NA
d_call: NA
cdr3_aa: CASTPDGGGDTIYF
cdr3_nt: TGTGCCAGCACTCCCGATGGAGGCGGAGACACCATATATTTT

v_call: TRBV19
j_call: TRBJ2-2
clone_size: NA
d_call: TRBD1
cdr3_aa: CASSTQGALGTGELFF
cdr3_nt: TGTGCCAGTAGTACCCAGGGGGCGTTGGGCACCGGGGAGCTGTTTTTT

v_call: TRBV6-2/TRBV6-3
j_call: TRBJ2-1
clone_size: NA
d_call: TRBD2
cdr3_aa: CASSLVKAGGRYNEQFF
cdr3_nt: TGTGCCAGCAGTCTTGTAAAAGCGGGAGGGCGTTACAATGAGCAGTTCTTC

v_call: TRBV30
j_call: TRBJ1-4
clone_size: NA
d_call: TRBD1
cdr3_aa: CAWSSGGYSTNEKLFF
cdr3_nt: TGTGCCTGGAGTTCAGGGGGCTACTCTACTAATGAAAAACTGTTTTTT

v_call: TRBV11-2
j_call: TRBJ2-1
clone_size: NA
d_call: TRBD1
cdr3_aa: CASSLWDRGHEQFF
cdr3_nt: TGTGCCAGCAGCTTATGGGACAGGGGGCATGAGCAGTTCTTC

v_call: TRBV29-1
j_call: TRBJ2-1
clone_size: NA
d_call: TRBD2
cdr3_aa: CSVSASGVYNEQFF
cdr3_nt: TGCAGCGTCAGTGCTAGCGGGGTCTACAATGAGCAGTTCTTC

v_call: TRBV12-3/TRBV12-4
j_call: TRBJ2-7
clone_size: NA
d_call: NA
cdr3_aa: CASSLTKSYEQYF
cdr3_nt: TGTGCCAGCAGTTTAACTAAGTCCTACGAGCAGTACTTC

v_call: TRBV19
j_call: TRBJ2-7
clone_size: NA
d_call: TRBD1
cdr3_aa: CASSRVGGQGSYEQYF
cdr3_nt: TGTGCCAGTAGCCGGGTTGGGGGACAGGGTAGTTACGAGCAGTACTTC

v_call: TRBV11-2
j_call: TRBJ2-7
clone_size: NA
d_call: TRBD2
cdr3_aa: CASSPFHAPGGYEQYF
cdr3_nt: TGTGCCAGCAGCCCATTCCACGCGCCCGGGGGGTACGAGCAGTACTTC

v_call: TRBV2
j_call: TRBJ2-1
clone_size: NA
d_call: TRBD1
cdr3_aa: CASSRQGAGSEQFF
cdr3_nt: TGTGCCAGCAGCCGACAGGGGGCGGGTAGTGAGCAGTTCTTC

v_call: TRBV7-9
j_call: TRBJ1-1
clone_size: few
d_call: TRBD1
cdr3_aa: CASSRSGTGLNTEAFF
cdr3_nt: TGTGCCAGCAGTCGATCCGGGACAGGCCTAAACACTGAAGCTTTCTTT

v_call: TRBV13
j_call: TRBJ2-1
clone_size: NA
d_call: TRBD1
cdr3_aa: CASSPPLGQGVYNEQFF
cdr3_nt: TGTGCCAGCAGCCCCCCTTTAGGACAGGGGGTATACAATGAGCAGTTCTTC

v_call: TRBV4-1
j_call: TRBJ1-4
clone_size: NA
d_call: NA
cdr3_aa: CASSQGGLGEKLFF
cdr3_nt: TGCGCCAGCAGCCAAGGGGGGCTCGGTGAAAAACTGTTTTTT

v_call: TRBV19
j_call: TRBJ1-1
clone_size: once
d_call: NA
cdr3_aa: CASTTDQDTEAFF
cdr3_nt: TGTGCCAGTACCACAGACCAAGACACTGAAGCTTTCTTT

v_call: TRBV7-9
j_call: TRBJ2-5
clone_size: NA
d_call: TRBD2
cdr3_aa: CASRGGLAGSQETQYF
cdr3_nt: TGTGCCAGCAGGGGGGGACTAGCGGGATCCCAAGAGACCCAGTACTTC

v_call: TRBV4-2
j_call: TRBJ1-5
clone_size: NA
d_call: TRBD1
cdr3_aa: CASSQGDSLQPQHF
cdr3_nt: TGTGCCAGCAGTCAAGGGGACAGCCTGCAGCCCCAGCATTTT

v_call: TRBV27
j_call: TRBJ2-7
clone_size: NA
d_call: NA
cdr3_aa: CASSLGVLTYEQYF
cdr3_nt: TGTGCCAGCAGTCTAGGCGTCTTAACCTACGAGCAGTACTTC

v_call: TRBV19
j_call: TRBJ2-7
clone_size: NA
d_call: TRBD2
cdr3_aa: CASRDFGGGKGEQYF
cdr3_nt: TGTGCCAGTCGAGACTTTGGGGGAGGGAAAGGCGAGCAGTACTTC

v_call: TRBV19
j_call: TRBJ2-7
clone_size: NA
d_call: NA
cdr3_aa: CASSAGVRYEQYF
cdr3_nt: TGTGCCAGTAGTGCGGGTGTTAGATACGAGCAGTACTTC

v_call: TRBV24-1
j_call: TRBJ2-3
clone_size: NA
d_call: TRBD1
cdr3_aa: CATSDHGQGSDTQYF
cdr3_nt: TGTGCCACCAGTGACCACGGACAGGGCTCAGATACGCAGTATTTT

v_call: TRBV4-3
j_call: TRBJ1-2
clone_size: NA
d_call: NA
cdr3_aa: CASSHPSDRSSYGYTF
cdr3_nt: TGCGCCAGCAGCCACCCATCCGACAGGTCTAGCTATGGCTACACCTTC

v_call: TRBV28
j_call: TRBJ1-5
clone_size: NA
d_call: NA
cdr3_aa: CASSTQTGGQPQHF
cdr3_nt: TGTGCCAGCAGTACCCAGACAGGAGGCCAGCCCCAGCATTTT

v_call: TRBV7-9
j_call: TRBJ2-5
clone_size: NA
d_call: NA
cdr3_aa: CASSLAFGGQETQYF
cdr3_nt: TGTGCCAGCAGCTTAGCGTTCGGGGGCCAAGAGACCCAGTACTTC

v_call: TRBV11-2
j_call: TRBJ2-4
clone_size: NA
d_call: TRBD1
cdr3_aa: CASSLLSGGGVQYF
cdr3_nt: TGTGCCAGCAGCTTACTTTCAGGGGGTGGCGTTCAGTACTTC

v_call: TRBV9
j_call: TRBJ2-7
clone_size: few
d_call: NA
cdr3_aa: CASSVGGGNEQYF
cdr3_nt: TGTGCCAGCAGCGTAGGGGGCGGAAACGAGCAGTACTTC

v_call: TRBV5-1
j_call: TRBJ2-3
clone_size: few
d_call: TRBD2
cdr3_aa: CASSRLGLAGGDDTDTQYF
cdr3_nt: TGCGCCAGCAGCCGGCTGGGGTTAGCGGGAGGGGATGACACAGATACGCAGTATTTT

v_call: TRBV4-2
j_call: TRBJ1-2
clone_size: NA
d_call: NA
cdr3_aa: CASAEGDNVGYGYTF
cdr3_nt: TGTGCCAGCGCCGAAGGGGACAACGTGGGCTATGGCTACACCTTC

v_call: TRBV10-3
j_call: TRBJ2-2
clone_size: NA
d_call: TRBD1
cdr3_aa: CAIATGQGAFGGELFF
cdr3_nt: TGTGCCATCGCAACGGGACAGGGGGCATTTGGCGGGGAGCTGTTTTTT

v_call: TRBV9
j_call: TRBJ2-7
clone_size: NA
d_call: TRBD2
cdr3_aa: CASSVGLGTRHEQYF
cdr3_nt: TGTGCCAGCAGCGTGGGATTGGGGACTAGACACGAGCAGTACTTC

v_call: TRBV11-2
j_call: TRBJ2-1
clone_size: once
d_call: NA
cdr3_aa: CASSLVAEQFF
cdr3_nt: TGTGCCAGCAGCTTAGTGGCTGAGCAGTTCTTC

v_call: TRBV7-3
j_call: TRBJ2-7
clone_size: NA
d_call: TRBD1
cdr3_aa: CASSMGQGPNWEQYF
cdr3_nt: TGTGCCAGCAGCATGGGACAGGGGCCCAACTGGGAGCAGTACTTC

v_call: TRBV9
j_call: TRBJ1-6
clone_size: NA
d_call: TRBD1
cdr3_aa: CASSLSGGTNSPLHF
cdr3_nt: TGTGCCAGCAGCCTCTCAGGGGGCACGAATTCACCCCTCCACTTT

v_call: TRBV15
j_call: TRBJ1-4
clone_size: NA
d_call: NA
cdr3_aa: CATSRGGGANEKLFF
cdr3_nt: TGTGCCACCAGCAGAGGCGGGGGGGCTAATGAAAAACTGTTTTTT

v_call: TRBV5-1
j_call: TRBJ2-3
clone_size: NA
d_call: TRBD2
cdr3_aa: CASSLLAGGLSDTQYF
cdr3_nt: TGCGCCAGCAGTTTACTAGCGGGAGGGCTGAGCGATACGCAGTATTTT

v_call: TRBV30
j_call: TRBJ1-5
clone_size: NA
d_call: NA
cdr3_aa: CAWSVRGTLLYSNQPQHF
cdr3_nt: TGTGCCTGGAGTGTACGGGGGACTCTGCTTTATAGCAATCAGCCCCAGCATTTT

v_call: TRBV10-3
j_call: TRBJ2-5
clone_size: NA
d_call: NA
cdr3_aa: CAISRLQGSGETQYF
cdr3_nt: TGTGCCATCAGTAGATTACAGGGATCCGGAGAGACCCAGTACTTC

v_call: TRBV19
j_call: TRBJ1-6
clone_size: NA
d_call: TRBD1
cdr3_aa: CASRDRDSYNSPLHF
cdr3_nt: TGTGCCAGTAGGGACAGGGACTCCTATAATTCACCCCTCCACTTT

v_call: TRBV27
j_call: TRBJ2-3
clone_size: NA
d_call: TRBD2
cdr3_aa: CASSPVAGGPPDTQYF
cdr3_nt: TGTGCCAGCAGCCCAGTAGCGGGAGGGCCGCCAGATACGCAGTATTTT

v_call: TRBV21-1
j_call: TRBJ1-1
clone_size: NA
d_call: NA
cdr3_aa: CASSAKWTGLTEAFF
cdr3_nt: TGTGCCAGCAGCGCTAAATGGACAGGGCTAACTGAAGCTTTCTTT